This T cell receptor (beta chain) was documented in a study of T cells in localized non-small cell lung cancer. The study's findings and limits: Because researchers sequenced only one region of the tumor, heterogeneity is still possible. An association was observed between higher blood T cell density and longer overall survival. Adjacent lung tissue had a median 57 of the top 100 clones found in the tumor. Adjacent uninvolved lung tissue had the highest T cell clonality, exceeding tumor.

Data came from immunoSEQ multiplex PCR; TCRdb stores just in-frame clones and leaves some out. The data show tens of thousands of clones, around 82% seen once. Germline CDR1 MGHRA, CDR2 YSYEKL. CDR3 length: 17 residues. J was trimmed by 2 bases and V by 1 base; bases with no gene match: 7. A note on this clone: Its target is unknown.

The chain carries TRBV4-1 and TRBJ2-2, with 7 bases lining up with TRBD2. The receptor was derived from a female donor aged 60 or older with stage I lung adenocarcinoma. Sequencing was performed on peripheral blood, taken before any cancer treatment. CDR3 protein: CASSQVSSGYNTGELFF. Here the CDR3 DNA reads TGCGCCAGCAGCCAAGTGTCTAGCGGATATAACACCGGGGAGCTGTTTTTT.